This TCR beta chain was recovered during a study of tumor-infiltrating lymphocytes in primary liver carcinoma. This clonotype occurred many times. Trimming took 0 bases from V and 4 from J, leaving 13 bases between them. The CDR3 loop spans 16 amino acids. Per the germline V gene, CDR1 is MNHEY and CDR2 is SVGAGI. Blood RNA came from unsorted whole blood; germline DNA was also extracted. The input was about 490 ng total RNA; TCR beta cDNA was made from it with a constant-region primer. It was through three nested multiplex PCR rounds of slightly modified ARM-PCR that TCR beta libraries arose. A C-beta reverse primer and TRBV1-TRBV30 forward primers served in each of the first two PCR rounds, at 10 cycles apiece. TCRdb re-called the multiplex PCR reads through MiXCR, storing one row per CDR3 protein. Found here are almost 200,000 distinct CDR3 sequences, less than 75% of them singletons; the top ten hold about 7.1%.

J is TRBJ2-1 and V is TRBV6-5, with a weak D call TRBD2 (6 bases). The clonotype was recovered from a woman in her fifties or sixties with primary liver carcinoma and hepatitis B virus infection. Source material: peripheral blood. DNA of the CDR3: TGTGCCAGCAGTTACTCTCCCGGGACTCCGTACAATGAGCAGTTCTTC. This codes for CASSYSPGTPYNEQFF.